Below are 28 T cell receptor beta chains sequenced from a single sample in a study of blood T cell repertoires in COVID-19. Data came from immunoSEQ multiplex PCR; TCRdb stores just in-frame clones and leaves some out. In the table there are over 600,000 clones, about 90% of which are singletons. Material for sequencing was peripheral blood. The receptors here all came from a woman aged 18 to 35 with acute or convalescent COVID-19.

The chain combines TRBV11-2 with TRBJ1-1; D remains ambiguous. This CDR3 has 13 residues. The V gene lost 5 bases and the J gene lost 5 bases, with 12 bases spanning the gap. Germline V gives CDR1 SGHAT, CDR2 FQNNGV. The CDR3 sequence: CASSLVRGTEAFF. DNA of the CDR3: TGTGCCAGCAGCCTTGTTAGAGGGACTGAAGCTTTCTTT.

This chain connects TRBV5-4 to TRBJ2-3, with D possibly being TRBD1 (5 bases). Trimming took off 2 bases at V and 4 bases at J, with 8 bases between the two ends. The CDR3 consists of 13 residues. Germline lookup yields CDR1 SGHNT and CDR2 YYREEE (reference sequence). CDR3 region: CASSLPGPDTQYF. The CDR3 nucleotides are TGTGCCAGCAGCTTACCAGGGCCAGATACGCAGTATTTT.

The V gene is TRBV29-1, the J gene TRBJ2-3; 9 bases fit TRBD1. The CDR3 sequence is 15 residues long. V was pared by 2 bases and J by 1 base, with 4 bases of the junction left unmatched. The germline V gene encodes CDR1 SQVTM and CDR2 ANQGSEA. CDR3 DNA: TGCAGCGTTGAAAACTGGGACAGGGGCACAGATACGCAGTATTTT. It is translated as CSVENWDRGTDTQYF.

In DNA, the CDR3 is TGCAGCGTTGGTAGCGGGGGAGGGGAGCAGTACTTC. Translating gives CSVGSGGGEQYF. The chain has TRBV29-1 and TRBJ2-7, with 9 bases matching TRBD2. Trimming removed 4 bases from V and 7 bases from J; junction bases left unmatched: 5. From germline, CDR1 is SQVTM and CDR2 ANQGSEA. There are 12 residues in the CDR3.

V is TRBV4-1 and J is TRBJ2-1, with 8 positions matching TRBD2. The CDR3 has 17 residues. With 1 base clipped from V and 4 bases from J, the junction kept 9 bases outside the gene matches. Germline-derived CDR1 and CDR2 are MGHRA and YSYEKL. CDR3 loop: CASSQGVVAGRYNEQFF. CDR3 coding DNA: TGCGCCAGCAGCCAAGGGGTGGTAGCGGGGCGTTACAATGAGCAGTTCTTC.

The chain couples TRBV28 to TRBJ1-1; D not certain. The CDR3 contains 14 residues. The V gene lost 2 bases and the J gene lost 2 bases, with 9 bases spanning the gap. Germline assignment: CDR1 MDHEN and CDR2 SYDVKM. CDR3 bases: TGTGCCAGCAGTTTAGGGCAGATTAACACTGAAGCTTTCTTT. As protein: CASSLGQINTEAFF.

The rearrangement uses TRBV4-1 and TRBJ2-7; 12 nucleotides line up with TRBD2. The germline V gene encodes CDR1 MGHRA and CDR2 YSYEKL. After removal of 4 bases from V and 5 bases from J, the junction contained 6 bases not matched to a gene. The CDR3 length is 15 residues. The CDR3 sequence: CASSPLLAGGHEQYF. The DNA of the CDR3 is TGCGCCAGCAGCCCCTTACTAGCGGGGGGCCACGAGCAGTACTTC.

The chain recombines TRBV29-1 with TRBJ1-1; TRBD1 aligns across 7 bases. Germline V CDR1 and CDR2: SQVTM, ANQGSEA. V shed 7 bases, J shed 7 bases, and the junction held 18 bases outside the gene matches. The CDR3 is 15 amino acids. CDR3 sequence (DNA): TGCAGCGCAACACCTCTACAGGGGATTAAATTTGAAGCTTTCTTT. This codes for CSATPLQGIKFEAFF.

This clone occurred once. The chain employs TRBV29-1 and TRBJ2-5; TRBD1 agrees at 8 bases. V was pared by 3 bases and J by 6 bases, with 6 bases of the junction left unmatched. Germline V gives CDR1 SQVTM, CDR2 ANQGSEA. The CDR3 runs to 13 residues. In nucleotides, the CDR3 is TGCAGCGTTGAGAGGACAGGGCTGAAGACCCAGTACTTC. Its translation is CSVERTGLKTQYF.

The genes are TRBV5-1 and TRBJ1-2; D gene unclear. The germline gives CDR1 SGHRS, CDR2 YFSETQ. Trimming cost V 1 base and J 0 bases, with 10 bases left between them. There are 15 residues in the CDR3. CDR3 nucleotide sequence: TGCGCCAGCAGCTTGACCCCCCCAGCTAACTATGGCTACACCTTC. Translating it yields CASSLTPPANYGYTF.

The V gene is TRBV19, the J gene TRBJ1-1, with TRBD1 identical over 10 bases. Germline V gives CDR1 LNHDA, CDR2 SQIVND (reference sequence). The V and J ends lost 9 bases and 4 bases, in that order; junction bases with no gene match: 11. This CDR3 comprises 15 residues. The CDR3 region is CASLDRGRRVTEAFF. CDR3 sequence (DNA): TGTGCCAGCCTCGACAGGGGGCGACGAGTCACTGAAGCTTTCTTT.

The rearrangement uses TRBV6-5 and TRBJ2-7; 8 bases agree with TRBD1. Unmatched junction bases numbered 9, after V lost 7 bases and J lost 4 bases. The CDR3 is 14 amino acids. Germline V gene lookup returns CDR1 MNHEY and CDR2 SVGAGI. The CDR3: CASTVGQGGYEQYF. DNA for the CDR3: TGTGCCAGCACGGTAGGACAGGGTGGGTACGAGCAGTACTTC.

The chain recombines TRBV13 with TRBJ2-3, with TRBD2 as a possible D gene (5 bases). The germline V gene encodes CDR1 PRHDT and CDR2 FYEKMQ (reference sequence). The CDR3 loop spans 15 amino acids. Trimming cost V 5 bases and J 2 bases, with 14 bases left between them. CDR3 nucleotides: TGTGCCAGCAGCGGACGGCATCGGGACACAGATACGCAGTATTTT. Translated, it gives CASSGRHRDTDTQYF.

The chain links TRBV5-6 to TRBJ1-2, with D unresolved. The CDR3 spans 13 residues. Trimming removed 4 bases from V and 8 bases from J, with 15 bases in between. Germline lookup yields CDR1 SGHDT and CDR2 YYEEEE. The CDR3 protein is CASSPWSPVGYTF. The CDR3 DNA sequence: TGTGCCAGCAGCCCCTGGAGTCCTGTGGGCTACACCTTC. Looking up the rest from reference TRBV5-6 and TRBJ1-2 gives the full variable domain: DAGVTQSPTHLIKTRGQQVTLRCSPKSGHDTVSWYQQALGQGPQFIFQYYEEEERQRGNFPDRFSGHQFPNYSSELNVNALLLGDSALYLCASSPWSPVGYTFGSGTRLTVV.

This chain links TRBV29-1 with TRBJ2-2; D perhaps matches TRBD1 (6 bases). With 6 bases removed from V and 2 bases from J, the gap between germline ends came to 10 bases. This CDR3 contains 13 residues. Germline V gene data show CDR1 as SQVTM and CDR2 as ANQGSEA. CDR3 nucleotide sequence: TGCAGCGTAACGACAGGAAACACCGGGGAGCTGTTTTTT. This sequence encodes CSVTTGNTGELFF.

The rearrangement links TRBV9 to TRBJ2-5; 7 bases agree with TRBD2. Germline values: CDR1 SGDLS, CDR2 YYNGEE. The J segment lost 7 bases and the V segment lost 2 bases, leaving 8 bases of the junction unmatched. CDR3 length equals 14 residues. CDR3 loop: CASSVSGEAATQYF. CDR3 in DNA: TGTGCCAGCAGCGTGAGCGGGGAGGCGGCGACCCAGTACTTC. The whole variable domain, filled in from reference TRBV9 and TRBJ2-5, reads DSGVTQTPKHLITATGQRVTLRCSPRSGDLSVYWYQQSLDQGLQFLIQYYNGEERAKGNILERFSAQQFPDLHSELNLSSLELGDSALYFCASSVSGEAATQYFGPGTRLLVL.

The rearrangement uses TRBV4-1 and TRBJ1-2; D possibly corresponds to TRBD1 (5 bases). V dropped 4 bases and J dropped 4 bases, with 16 bases sitting between them. The CDR3 runs to 15 residues. Germline V lookup: CDR1 MGHRA, CDR2 YSYEKL. The CDR3 DNA follows: TGCGCCAGCAGCCCCGCTCAGTCAGGGCTCTATGGCTACACCTTC. It codes for CASSPAQSGLYGYTF.

The V call is TRBV7-8, the J call TRBJ1-3; maybe TRBD1 (6 bases). Germline CDR1 SGHVS, CDR2 FQNEAQ. There are 17 residues in the CDR3. V dropped 2 bases and J dropped 0 bases, with 14 bases sitting between them. The CDR3 spells CASSLSAGALSGNTIYF. CDR3 nucleotides: TGTGCCAGCAGCTTATCCGCAGGGGCACTCTCTGGAAACACCATATATTTT.

This chain uses TRBV6-2 or TRBV6-3 with TRBJ2-7; 10 nucleotides match TRBD1. V lost 8 bases, J lost 2 bases, and 9 bases stayed unmatched. The CDR3 is 15 residues long. CDR1 and CDR2 from the germline V gene are MNHEY and SVGEGT. CDR3 amino acids: CASGQTGGAPYEQYF. Written as DNA, the CDR3 is TGTGCCAGCGGCCAGACAGGGGGCGCACCCTACGAGCAGTACTTC.

The table lists this clone with a count of one. The V gene is TRBV30, the J gene TRBJ1-2, with D tentatively TRBD1 (6 bases). The V gene's germline CDR1 is GTSNPN and CDR2 SVGIG (reference sequence). The CDR3 length is 13 residues. V shed 1 base and J shed 4 bases, with 10 bases lying between them. CDR3 sequence: CAWSEGDSYGYTF. The CDR3 nucleotides are TGTGCCTGGAGTGAGGGGGATTCCTATGGCTACACCTTC.

The CDR3 region is CATSGGARGSYNEQFF. For the CDR3, the DNA is TGTGCCACCAGTGGGGGCGCCAGAGGCTCCTACAATGAGCAGTTCTTC. The chain links TRBV24-1 to TRBJ2-1; D may be TRBD1 (5 bases). Germline V CDR1 and CDR2: KGHDR, SFDVKD. The CDR3 contains 16 residues. Trimming took 5 bases from V and 0 from J, leaving 13 bases between them.

This chain uses TRBV7-3 with TRBJ1-3; no definite D call. The germline CDR1 and CDR2 sequences are SGHTA and FQGTGA. V was pared by 2 bases and J by 0 bases, with 11 bases between. The CDR3 totals 16 residues. The CDR3: CASSLGGQASGNTIYF. For the CDR3, the DNA is TGTGCCAGCAGCTTAGGTGGCCAGGCCTCTGGAAACACCATATATTTT.

V usage is TRBV19 and J usage is TRBJ2-3; weak D call: TRBD2 (5 bases). The CDR3 sequence is 16 residues long. Germline CDR1 is LNHDA and CDR2 is SQIVND (reference sequence). V shed 8 bases and J shed 0 bases, with 18 bases lying between them. CDR3 loop: CASGGPVRGSTDTQYF. The CDR3 DNA reads TGTGCCAGTGGAGGACCGGTGAGAGGGAGCACAGATACGCAGTATTTT.

The CDR3 sequence: CASRLDRGLYGYTF. DNA for the CDR3: TGTGCCAGCAGACTGGACAGGGGGCTTTATGGCTACACCTTC. This rearrangement joins TRBV2 to TRBJ1-2; 11 bases are a match to TRBD1. CDR1 and CDR2 (germline): SNHLY, FYNNEI. This CDR3 spans 14 amino acids. V shed 6 bases and J 5 bases; nucleotides not matched to a gene: 5.

With respect to this clone: Distinct nucleotide sequences in the sample also encode this CDR3. DNA for the CDR3: TGTGCCAGCACCCGGACAGGGGTGACTGAAGCTTTCTTT. Its translation is CASTRTGVTEAFF. The rearrangement joins TRBV6-5 to TRBJ1-1, with TRBD1 matching over 9 bases. J was trimmed by 5 bases and V by 7 bases; bases with no gene match: 5. The CDR3 runs 13 residues. Germline V gives CDR1 MNHEY, CDR2 SVGAGI.

The V and J genes are TRBV10-3 and TRBJ1-6; maybe TRBD1 (5 bases). The CDR3 covers 15 residues. V was cut by 1 base and J by 10 bases, with 14 bases left in between. The V gene's germline CDR1 is ENHRY and CDR2 SYGVKD. DNA for the CDR3: TGTGCCATCAGTGAGTGGGGGGGGAGCAGCTCACCCCTCCACTTT. Translating it yields CAISEWGGSSSPLHF.

The rearrangement joins TRBV5-1 to TRBJ2-3; TRBD2 might be the D (7 bases). V was pared by 4 bases and J by 4 bases, with 13 bases between. The CDR3 length is 14 residues. Germline assignment: CDR1 SGHRS and CDR2 YFSETQ. DNA for the CDR3: TGCGCCAGCAGCCGGGGGGCCGGGGCAGATACGCAGTATTTT. It yields the protein CASSRGAGADTQYF.

V gene TRBV7-3 combines with J gene TRBJ1-3; a weak D match, TRBD1 (5 bases). Trimming cost V 2 bases and J 0 bases, with 8 bases left between them. Germline assignment: CDR1 SGHTA and CDR2 FQGTGA. CDR3 length: 15 residues. DNA of the CDR3: TGTGCCAGCAGCTTACAGGGAAGCTCTGGAAACACCATATATTTT. Amino acids: CASSLQGSSGNTIYF.